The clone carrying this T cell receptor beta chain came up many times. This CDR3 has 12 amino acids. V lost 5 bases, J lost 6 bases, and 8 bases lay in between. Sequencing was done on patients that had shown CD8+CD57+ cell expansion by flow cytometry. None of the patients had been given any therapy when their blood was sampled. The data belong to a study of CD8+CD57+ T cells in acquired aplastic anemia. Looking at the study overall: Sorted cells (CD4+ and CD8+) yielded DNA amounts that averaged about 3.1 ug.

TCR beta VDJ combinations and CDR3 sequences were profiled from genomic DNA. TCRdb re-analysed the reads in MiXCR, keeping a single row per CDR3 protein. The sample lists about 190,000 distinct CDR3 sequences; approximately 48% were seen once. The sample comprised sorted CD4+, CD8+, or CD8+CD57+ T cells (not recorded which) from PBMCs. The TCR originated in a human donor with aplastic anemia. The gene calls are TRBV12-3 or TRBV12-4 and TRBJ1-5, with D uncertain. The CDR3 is CASSVIGQPQHF. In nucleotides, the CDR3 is TGTGCCAGCAGTGTGATCGGTCAGCCCCAGCATTTT.